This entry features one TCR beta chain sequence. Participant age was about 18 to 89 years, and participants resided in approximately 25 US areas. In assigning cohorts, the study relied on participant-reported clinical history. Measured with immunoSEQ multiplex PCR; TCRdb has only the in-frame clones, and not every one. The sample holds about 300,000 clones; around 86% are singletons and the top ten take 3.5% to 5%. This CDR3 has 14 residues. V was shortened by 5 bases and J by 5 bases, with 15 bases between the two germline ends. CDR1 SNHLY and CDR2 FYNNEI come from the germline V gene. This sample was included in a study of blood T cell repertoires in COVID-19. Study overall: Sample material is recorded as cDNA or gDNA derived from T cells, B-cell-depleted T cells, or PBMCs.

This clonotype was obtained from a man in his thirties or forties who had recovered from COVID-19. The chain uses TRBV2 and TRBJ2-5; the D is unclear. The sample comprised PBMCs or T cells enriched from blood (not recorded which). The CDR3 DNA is TGTGCCAGCAGTCTAAATACCCTTACGGAGACCCAGTACTTC. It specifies CASSLNTLTETQYF.